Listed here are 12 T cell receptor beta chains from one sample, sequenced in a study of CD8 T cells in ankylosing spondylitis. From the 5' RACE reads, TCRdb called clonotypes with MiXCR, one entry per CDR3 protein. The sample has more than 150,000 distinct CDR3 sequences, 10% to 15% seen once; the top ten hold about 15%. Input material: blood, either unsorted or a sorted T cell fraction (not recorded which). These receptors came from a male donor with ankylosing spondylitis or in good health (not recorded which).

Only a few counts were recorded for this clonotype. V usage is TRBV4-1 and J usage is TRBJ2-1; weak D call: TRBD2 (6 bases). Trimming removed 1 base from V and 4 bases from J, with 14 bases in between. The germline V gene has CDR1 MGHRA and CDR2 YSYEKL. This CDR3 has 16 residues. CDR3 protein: CASSQGGDLRYNEQFF. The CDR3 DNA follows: TGCGCCAGCAGCCAAGGGGGGGACCTACGGTACAATGAGCAGTTCTTC.

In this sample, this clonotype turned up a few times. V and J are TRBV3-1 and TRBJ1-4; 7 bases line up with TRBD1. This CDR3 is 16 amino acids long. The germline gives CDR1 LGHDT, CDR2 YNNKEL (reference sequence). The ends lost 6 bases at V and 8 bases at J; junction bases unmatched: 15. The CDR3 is CASSFRQGRVCEKLFF. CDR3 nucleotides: TGTGCCAGCAGTTTCAGACAGGGAAGAGTTTGCGAAAAACTGTTTTTT. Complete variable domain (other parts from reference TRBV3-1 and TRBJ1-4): DTAVSQTPKYLVTQMGNDKSIKCEQNLGHDTMYWYKQDSKKFLKIMFSYNNKELIINETVPNRFSPKSPDKAHLNLHINSLELGDSAVYFCASSFRQGRVCEKLFFGSGTQLSVL.

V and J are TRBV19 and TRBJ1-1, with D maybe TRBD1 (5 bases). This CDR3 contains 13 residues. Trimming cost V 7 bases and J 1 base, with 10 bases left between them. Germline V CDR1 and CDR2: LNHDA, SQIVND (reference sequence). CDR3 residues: CASKGLGNTEAFF. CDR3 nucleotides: TGTGCCAGTAAGGGGTTGGGGAACACTGAAGCTTTCTTT. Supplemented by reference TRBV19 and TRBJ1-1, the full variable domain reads DGGITQSPKYLFRKEGQNVTLSCEQNLNHDAMYWYRQDPGQGLRLIYYSQIVNDFQKGDIAEGYSVSREKKESFPLTVTSAQKNPTAFYLCASKGLGNTEAFFGQGTRLTVV.

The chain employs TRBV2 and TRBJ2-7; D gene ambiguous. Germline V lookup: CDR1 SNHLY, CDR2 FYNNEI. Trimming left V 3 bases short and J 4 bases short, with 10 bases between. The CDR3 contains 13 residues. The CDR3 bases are TGTGCCAGCAGTGATGGGCCAGCTTACGAGCAGTACTTC. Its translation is CASSDGPAYEQYF.

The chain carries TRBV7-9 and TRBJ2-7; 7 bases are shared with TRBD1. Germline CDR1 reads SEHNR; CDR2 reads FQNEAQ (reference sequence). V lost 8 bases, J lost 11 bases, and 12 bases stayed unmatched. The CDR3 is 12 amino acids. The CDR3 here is CASSQGSLGEYF. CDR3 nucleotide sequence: TGTGCCAGCTCACAGGGGTCCTTGGGCGAGTACTTC.

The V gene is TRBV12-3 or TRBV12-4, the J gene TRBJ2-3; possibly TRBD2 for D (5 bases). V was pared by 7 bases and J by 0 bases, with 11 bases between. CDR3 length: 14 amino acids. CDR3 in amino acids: CASNVLESTDTQYF. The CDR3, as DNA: TGTGCCAGCAACGTACTAGAGAGCACAGATACGCAGTATTTT.

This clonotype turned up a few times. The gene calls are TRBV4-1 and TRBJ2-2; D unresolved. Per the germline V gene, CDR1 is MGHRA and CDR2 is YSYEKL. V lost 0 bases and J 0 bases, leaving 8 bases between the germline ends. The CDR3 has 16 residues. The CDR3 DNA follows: TGCGCCAGCAGCCAAGAGGCGGCCTCGAACACCGGGGAGCTGTTTTTT. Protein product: CASSQEAASNTGELFF.

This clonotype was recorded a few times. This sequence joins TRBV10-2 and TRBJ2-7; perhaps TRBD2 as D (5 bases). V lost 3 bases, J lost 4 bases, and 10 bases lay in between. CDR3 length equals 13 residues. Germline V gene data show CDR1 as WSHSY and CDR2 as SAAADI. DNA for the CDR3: TGCGCCAGCAGTGACAAAGGGAGTTACGAGCAGTACTTC. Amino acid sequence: CASSDKGSYEQYF.

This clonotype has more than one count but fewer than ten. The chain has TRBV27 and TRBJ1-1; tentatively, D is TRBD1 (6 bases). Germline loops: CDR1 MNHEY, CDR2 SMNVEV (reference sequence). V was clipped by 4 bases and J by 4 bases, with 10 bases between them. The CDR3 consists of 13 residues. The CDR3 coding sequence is TGTGCCAGCAGTTCGAAGACAGGCACTGAAGCTTTCTTT. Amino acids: CASSSKTGTEAFF.

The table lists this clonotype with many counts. This chain's CDR3 is CATSNPGQTYGYTF. In DNA form, the CDR3 reads TGTGCCACCTCTAACCCGGGACAAACCTATGGCTACACCTTC. The rearrangement joins TRBV28 to TRBJ1-2, with D maybe TRBD1 (6 bases). Trimming left V 10 bases short and J 4 bases short, with 19 bases between. Per the germline V gene, CDR1 is MDHEN and CDR2 is SYDVKM. There are 14 residues in the CDR3.

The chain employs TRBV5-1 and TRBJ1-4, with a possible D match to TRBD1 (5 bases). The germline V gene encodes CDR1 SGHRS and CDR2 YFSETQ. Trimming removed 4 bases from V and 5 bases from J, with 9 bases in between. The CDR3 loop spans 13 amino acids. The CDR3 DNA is TGCGCCAGCAGCGGGGAGGGGAATGAAAAACTGTTTTTT. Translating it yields CASSGEGNEKLFF.

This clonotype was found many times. CDR3 amino acids: CASRRDSQETQYF. In DNA form, the CDR3 reads TGTGCCAGCAGAAGGGACAGCCAAGAGACCCAGTACTTC. V gene TRBV12-3 or TRBV12-4 combines with J gene TRBJ2-5; 7 bases agree with TRBD1. Germline trimming cut 6 bases from V and 1 base from J; bases unmatched to any gene: 2. There are 13 residues in the CDR3.